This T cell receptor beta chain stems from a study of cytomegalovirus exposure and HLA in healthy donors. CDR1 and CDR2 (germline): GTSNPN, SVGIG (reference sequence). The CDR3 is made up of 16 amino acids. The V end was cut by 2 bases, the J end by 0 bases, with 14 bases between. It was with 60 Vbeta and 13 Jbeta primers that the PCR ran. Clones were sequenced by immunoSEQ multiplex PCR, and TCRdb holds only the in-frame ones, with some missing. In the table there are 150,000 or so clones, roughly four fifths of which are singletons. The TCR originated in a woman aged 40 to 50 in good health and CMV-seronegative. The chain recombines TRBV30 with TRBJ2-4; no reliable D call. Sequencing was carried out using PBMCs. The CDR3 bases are TGTGCCTGGAGTCCCTTGACCGGAGTAGCCAAAAACATTCAGTACTTC. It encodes CAWSPLTGVAKNIQYF.